The 20 T cell receptor beta chains below were found in one sample sequenced in a study of cytomegalovirus exposure and HLA in healthy donors. The PCR contained 60 Vbeta and 13 Jbeta primers. The protocol was immunoSEQ multiplex PCR, while the TCRdb copy is restricted to in-frame clones and leaves out a portion. The sample has 80,000 to 130,000 clones; 79% are singletons. Material for sequencing was PBMCs. These TCRs come from a female donor in good health and CMV-seropositive.

V and J are TRBV11-2 and TRBJ1-1; 7 nucleotides line up with TRBD1. With V trimmed by 5 bases and J by 5 bases, 8 bases remained unmatched. The CDR3 totals 14 residues. The germline gives CDR1 SGHAT, CDR2 FQNNGV. CDR3 DNA: TGTGCCAGCAGCCCAACAGGGGTTCGGACTGAAGCTTTCTTT. Translating gives CASSPTGVRTEAFF.

V usage is TRBV7-6 and J usage is TRBJ2-5, with D maybe TRBD1 (5 bases). Deletions cut 5 bases from V and 5 bases from J, with 15 bases between. The CDR3 sequence is 14 residues long. Germline V lookup: CDR1 SGHVS, CDR2 FNYEAQ. The CDR3 nucleotides read TGTGCCAGCAGCCTGGACATGGATTGGGAGACCCAGTACTTC. Its translation: CASSLDMDWETQYF.

The CDR3 here is CASSLAGRSTEAFF. As DNA, the CDR3 is TGTGCCAGCAGCTTGGCAGGGAGGAGCACTGAAGCTTTCTTT. The V gene is TRBV7-9, the J gene TRBJ1-1, with D possibly matching TRBD1 (5 bases). The CDR3 covers 14 residues. Germline assignment: CDR1 SEHNR and CDR2 FQNEAQ (reference sequence). Trimming left V 3 bases short and J 4 bases short, with 12 bases between.

This chain joins TRBV19 and TRBJ1-6; the match to TRBD1 covers 9 bases. The CDR3 has 13 residues. Germline V gene data show CDR1 as LNHDA and CDR2 as SQIVND (reference sequence). J lost 10 bases, V lost 7 bases, and 5 bases had no gene match. CDR3 protein: CASKGQGRSPLHF. CDR3 nucleotides: TGTGCCAGTAAAGGACAGGGGAGATCACCCCTCCACTTT.

On this clone: A read error may produce the germline difference seen at one junction end. CDR3 in DNA: TGTGCCAGCTCACCACCGACGACAGGGGCAGCCAAAAACAGTCAGTACTTC. It translates to CASSPPTTGAAKNSQYF. The J gene is TRBJ2-4, the V gene TRBV18; 8 bases are shared with TRBD1. Germline lookup yields CDR1 KGHSH and CDR2 LQKENI. The CDR3 runs to 17 residues. The complete variable domain, with remaining parts taken from reference TRBV18 and TRBJ2-4, reads NAGVMQNPRHLVRRRGQEARLRCSPMKGHSHVYWYRQLPEEGLKFMVYLQKENIIDESGMPKERFSAEFPKEGPSILRIQQVVRGDSAAYFCASSPPTTGAAKNSQYFGAGTRLSVL.

The chain recombines TRBV19 with TRBJ2-1; the match to TRBD2 covers 12 bases. CDR1 and CDR2 (germline): LNHDA, SQIVND (reference sequence). V gave up 8 bases and J gave up 0 bases; unmatched junction bases: 11. This CDR3 spans 18 amino acids. The CDR3 DNA follows: TGTGCCAGTTCTAGGACTAGCGGGAAAGGGAGCTCCTACAATGAGCAGTTCTTC. Its protein product is CASSRTSGKGSSYNEQFF. The complete variable domain, with remaining parts taken from reference TRBV19 and TRBJ2-1, reads DGGITQSPKYLFRKEGQNVTLSCEQNLNHDAMYWYRQDPGQGLRLIYYSQIVNDFQKGDIAEGYSVSREKKESFPLTVTSAQKNPTAFYLCASSRTSGKGSSYNEQFFGPGTRLTVL.

The chain recombines TRBV6-5 with TRBJ1-3, with D tentatively TRBD1 (6 bases). The CDR3 is 15 amino acids. Germline CDR1 MNHEY, CDR2 SVGAGI. The ends were cut back, 4 bases at V and 2 bases at J, with 12 bases in the middle. The CDR3 spells CASSSTGYAGNTIYF. As DNA, the CDR3 is TGTGCCAGCAGTTCTACAGGGTATGCTGGAAACACCATATATTTT.

V and J are TRBV7-9 and TRBJ2-1, with 12 bases identical to TRBD2. From germline, CDR1 is SEHNR and CDR2 FQNEAQ (reference sequence). Losses at the gene ends were 5 bases for V and 1 base for J; bases not matched to a gene: 3. This CDR3 region has 16 residues. The CDR3 sequence is CASSRLAGGSYNEQFF. The CDR3 bases are TGTGCCAGCAGCCGTCTAGCGGGAGGGTCCTACAATGAGCAGTTCTTC.

In this sample, this clone turned up once. V is TRBV2 and J is TRBJ2-7, with a tentative D call TRBD1 (6 bases). The CDR3 runs to 11 residues. Trimming stripped 7 bases from V and 13 bases from J, with 17 bases between. Germline CDR1 is SNHLY and CDR2 is FYNNEI. CDR3 amino acids: CASKTTGRGYF. CDR3 coding DNA: TGTGCCAGCAAGACGACAGGTCGGGGATACTTC.

The rearrangement uses TRBV12-5 and TRBJ1-2, with TRBD1 matching over 8 bases. Germline V gives CDR1 LGHNT, CDR2 FRNRAP. CDR3 size: 16 residues. V dropped 6 bases and J dropped 7; count of bases not matched to a gene: 16. CDR3 sequence: CASGSGTGSVGSGYTF. For the CDR3, the DNA is TGTGCTAGTGGCTCCGGGACAGGCTCCGTCGGAAGTGGCTACACCTTC.

The V call is TRBV2, the J call TRBJ2-7; 7 bases fit TRBD2. The germline gives CDR1 SNHLY, CDR2 FYNNEI. The CDR3 contains 17 residues. The J segment lost 4 bases and the V segment lost 0 bases, leaving 12 bases of the junction unmatched. CDR3 DNA: TGTGCCAGCAGTGAAGCGAGATTCGGGGGAGGGCGGTACGAGCAGTACTTC. Protein sequence: CASSEARFGGGRYEQYF.

The chain is built from TRBV2 and TRBJ2-3, with 7 bases matching TRBD1. The CDR3 runs 14 residues. The V gene's germline CDR1 is SNHLY and CDR2 FYNNEI. The V and J ends lost 6 bases and 4 bases, in that order; junction bases with no gene match: 7. DNA of the CDR3: TGTGCCAGCAGGACAGGGACGGGCCCAGATACGCAGTATTTT. This translates into CASRTGTGPDTQYF.

The rearrangement joins TRBV5-6 to TRBJ2-7; a possible D gene is TRBD2 (6 bases). The length of the CDR3 is 14 residues. Trimming stripped 0 bases from V and 4 bases from J, with 11 bases between. Per the germline V gene, CDR1 is SGHDT and CDR2 is YYEEEE. In nucleotides, the CDR3 is TGTGCCAGCAGCTTGGTAGGAGGGCTGTACGAGCAGTACTTC. Its translation is CASSLVGGLYEQYF.

The rearrangement uses TRBV6-1 and TRBJ1-5, with 7 positions matching TRBD1. V dropped 0 bases and J dropped 4; count of bases not matched to a gene: 3. This CDR3 is built from 15 residues. Germline V gene data show CDR1 as MNHNS and CDR2 as SASEGT. The CDR3 is CASSEAGQQNQPQHF. The CDR3, as DNA: TGTGCCAGCAGTGAAGCGGGACAGCAAAATCAGCCCCAGCATTTT.

This clone was detected only once. The CDR3, as DNA: TGTGCCAGTGGACAGGGCAGCTCCTACGAGCAGTACTTC. Residues: CASGQGSSYEQYF. This sequence joins TRBV19 and TRBJ2-7; 8 positions agree with TRBD1. V dropped 8 bases and J dropped 0; count of bases not matched to a gene: 3. Germline V gives CDR1 LNHDA, CDR2 SQIVND (reference sequence). CDR3 length: 13 residues.

V gene TRBV6-1 combines with J gene TRBJ2-1; the D is unclear. Trimming left V 6 bases short and J 8 bases short, with 11 bases between. The CDR3 runs 12 residues. Germline V gene lookup returns CDR1 MNHNS and CDR2 SASEGT. Here the CDR3 reads CASRGYSDEQFF. The CDR3, as DNA: TGTGCCAGCAGGGGCTACTCGGATGAGCAGTTCTTC.

The chain links TRBV11-2 to TRBJ2-7, with 8 nucleotides matching TRBD2. V lost 5 bases, J lost 3 bases, and 15 bases stayed unmatched. CDR1 SGHAT and CDR2 FQNNGV come from the germline V gene. The CDR3 has 17 residues. CDR3 bases: TGTGCCAGCAGCAGGAGTGCTGCGGGGGGCCGCCTCTACGAGCAGTACTTC. This codes for CASSRSAAGGRLYEQYF.

This clone has a single count. The rearrangement uses TRBV4-1 and TRBJ1-1; 8 bases map to TRBD1. Germline V gene lookup returns CDR1 MGHRA and CDR2 YSYEKL. The CDR3 has 16 amino acids. The V and J ends lost 4 bases and 0 bases, in that order; junction bases with no gene match: 7. CDR3: CASSPLRTGMNTEAFF. CDR3 bases: TGCGCCAGCAGCCCTCTAAGGACAGGGATGAACACTGAAGCTTTCTTT.

The rearrangement links TRBV7-2 to TRBJ2-7; 11 bases match TRBD1. The CDR3 totals 14 residues. CDR1 is SGHTA, CDR2 FQGNSA, per germline. Trimming cost V 5 bases and J 6 bases; bases outside gene matches: 6. CDR3 in amino acids: CASSMDRGQREQYF. The CDR3 DNA reads as TGTGCCAGCAGCATGGACAGGGGGCAGCGCGAGCAGTACTTC. Supplemented by reference TRBV7-2 and TRBJ2-7, the full variable domain reads GAGVSQSPSNKVTEKGKDVELRCDPISGHTALYWYRQSLGQGLEFLIYFQGNSAPDKSGLPSDRFSAERTGGSVSTLTIQRTQQEDSAVYLCASSMDRGQREQYFGPGTRLTVT.

V and J are TRBV19 and TRBJ1-4; D call uncertain. The CDR3 consists of 16 residues. The V gene lost 5 bases and the J gene lost 4 bases, with 17 bases spanning the gap. CDR1 is LNHDA and CDR2 is SQIVND in the germline V gene (reference sequence). The CDR3 reads CASSAASQYINEKLFF. DNA for the CDR3: TGTGCCAGTAGTGCTGCCTCACAGTACATTAATGAAAAACTGTTTTTT.